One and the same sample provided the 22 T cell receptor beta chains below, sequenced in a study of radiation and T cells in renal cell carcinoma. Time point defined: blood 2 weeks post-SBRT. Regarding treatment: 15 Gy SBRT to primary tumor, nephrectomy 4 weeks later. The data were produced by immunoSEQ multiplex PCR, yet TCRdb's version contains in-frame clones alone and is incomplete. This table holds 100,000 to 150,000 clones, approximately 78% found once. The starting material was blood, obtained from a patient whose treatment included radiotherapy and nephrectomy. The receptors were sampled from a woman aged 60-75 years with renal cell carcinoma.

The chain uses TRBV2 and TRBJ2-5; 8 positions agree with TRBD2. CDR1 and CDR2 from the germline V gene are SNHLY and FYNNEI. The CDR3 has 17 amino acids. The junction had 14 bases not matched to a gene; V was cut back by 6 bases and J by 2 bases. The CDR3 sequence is CASSSRRGGGIQETQYF. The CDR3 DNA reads TGTGCCAGCAGCTCCCGTAGGGGCGGGGGGATTCAAGAGACCCAGTACTTC.

The CDR3 region has the DNA TGTGCCTGGAAGGAGGGGGGTCGGAGCAATCAGCCCCAGCATTTT. It translates to CAWKEGGRSNQPQHF. This chain joins TRBV30 and TRBJ1-5; perhaps TRBD1 as D (6 bases). The CDR3 totals 15 residues. Germline V gene sequence: CDR1 GTSNPN, CDR2 SVGIG (reference sequence). V was cut by 4 bases and J by 1 base, with 14 bases left in between. Combining the CDR3 with reference TRBV30 and TRBJ1-5 gives the whole variable domain SQTIHQWPATLVQPVGSPLSLECTVEGTSNPNLYWYRQAAGRGLQLLFYSVGIGQISSEVPQNLSASRPQDRQFILSSKKLLLSDSGFYLCAWKEGGRSNQPQHFGDGTRLSIL.

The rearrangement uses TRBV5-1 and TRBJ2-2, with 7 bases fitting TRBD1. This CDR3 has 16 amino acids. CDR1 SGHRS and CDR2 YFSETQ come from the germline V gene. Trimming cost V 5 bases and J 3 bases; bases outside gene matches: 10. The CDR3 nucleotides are TGCGCCAGCAGTCCTAGACAGGGTTGGGACACCGGGGAGCTGTTTTTT. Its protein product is CASSPRQGWDTGELFF.

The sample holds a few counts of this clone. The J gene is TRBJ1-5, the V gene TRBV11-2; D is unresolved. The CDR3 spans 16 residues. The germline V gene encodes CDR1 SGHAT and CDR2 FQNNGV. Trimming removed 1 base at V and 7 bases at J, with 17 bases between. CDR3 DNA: TGTGCCAGCAGCTTAGGGGTACAAACAGAGGGACAGCCCCAGCATTTT. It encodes CASSLGVQTEGQPQHF.

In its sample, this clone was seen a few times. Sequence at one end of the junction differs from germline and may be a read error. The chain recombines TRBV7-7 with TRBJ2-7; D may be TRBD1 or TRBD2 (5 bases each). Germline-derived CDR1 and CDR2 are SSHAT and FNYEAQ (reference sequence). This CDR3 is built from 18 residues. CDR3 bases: TGTGCTAGCAGCTTAGCGCCTCCCGAAAGGGGTGGCTCCTACGAGCAGTACTTC. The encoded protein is CASSLAPPERGGSYEQYF.

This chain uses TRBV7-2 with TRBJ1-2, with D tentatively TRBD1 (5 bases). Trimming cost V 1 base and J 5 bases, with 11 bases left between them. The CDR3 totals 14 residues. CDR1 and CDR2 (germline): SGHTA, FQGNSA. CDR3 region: CASSLEGAWYGYTF. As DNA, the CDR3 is TGTGCCAGCAGCTTAGAAGGGGCTTGGTATGGCTACACCTTC.

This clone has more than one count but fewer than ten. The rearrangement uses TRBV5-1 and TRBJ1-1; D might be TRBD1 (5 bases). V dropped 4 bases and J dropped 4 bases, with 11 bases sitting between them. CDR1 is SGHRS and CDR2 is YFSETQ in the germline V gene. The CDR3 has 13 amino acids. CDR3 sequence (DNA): TGCGCCAGCAGCCTGTTGGGGGTCACTGAAGCTTTCTTT. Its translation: CASSLLGVTEAFF.

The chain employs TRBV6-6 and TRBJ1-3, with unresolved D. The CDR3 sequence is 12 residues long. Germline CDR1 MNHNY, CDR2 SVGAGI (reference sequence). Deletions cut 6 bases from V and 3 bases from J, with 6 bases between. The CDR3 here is CASSRLGNTIYF. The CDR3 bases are TGTGCCAGCAGCCGCCTTGGAAACACCATATATTTT.

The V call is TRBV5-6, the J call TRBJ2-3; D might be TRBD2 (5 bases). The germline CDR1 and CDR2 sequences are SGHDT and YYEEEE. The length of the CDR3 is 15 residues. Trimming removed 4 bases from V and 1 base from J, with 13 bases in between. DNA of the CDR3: TGTGCCAGCAGCCACTGGAGGCTGCGCACAGATACGCAGTATTTT. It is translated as CASSHWRLRTDTQYF.

CDR3 sequence: CASRNRGQGNQPQHF. The CDR3 DNA follows: TGTGCCAGTAGAAACAGGGGGCAGGGCAATCAGCCCCAGCATTTT. The chain couples TRBV19 to TRBJ1-5, with 9 nucleotides matching TRBD1. CDR3 length: 15 amino acids. The V and J ends lost 6 bases and 2 bases, in that order; junction bases with no gene match: 5. Germline CDR1 and CDR2: LNHDA and SQIVND (reference sequence).

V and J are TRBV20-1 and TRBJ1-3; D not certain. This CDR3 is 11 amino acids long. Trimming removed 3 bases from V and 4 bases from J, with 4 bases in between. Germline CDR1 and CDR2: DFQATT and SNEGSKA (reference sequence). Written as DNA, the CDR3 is TGCAGTGCTAGCCCCGGAAACACCATATATTTT. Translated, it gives CSASPGNTIYF.

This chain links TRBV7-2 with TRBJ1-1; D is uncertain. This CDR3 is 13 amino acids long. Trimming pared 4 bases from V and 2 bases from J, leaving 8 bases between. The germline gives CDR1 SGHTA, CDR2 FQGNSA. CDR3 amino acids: CASSSTINTEAFF. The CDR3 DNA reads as TGTGCCAGCAGCTCGACAATTAACACTGAAGCTTTCTTT.

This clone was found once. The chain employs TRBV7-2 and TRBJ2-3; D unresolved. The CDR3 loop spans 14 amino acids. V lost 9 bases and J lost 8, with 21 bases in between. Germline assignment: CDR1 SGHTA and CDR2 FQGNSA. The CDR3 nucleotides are TGTGCCAGTGGTAATTCGGGTGGCAGTGTTACGCAGTATTTT. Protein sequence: CASGNSGGSVTQYF.

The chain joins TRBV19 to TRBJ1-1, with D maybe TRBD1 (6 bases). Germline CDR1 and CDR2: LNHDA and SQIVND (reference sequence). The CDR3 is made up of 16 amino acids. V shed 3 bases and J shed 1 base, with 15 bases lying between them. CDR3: CASSMGARQPNTEAFF. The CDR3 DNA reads TGTGCCAGTAGTATGGGGGCCCGGCAACCGAACACTGAAGCTTTCTTT.

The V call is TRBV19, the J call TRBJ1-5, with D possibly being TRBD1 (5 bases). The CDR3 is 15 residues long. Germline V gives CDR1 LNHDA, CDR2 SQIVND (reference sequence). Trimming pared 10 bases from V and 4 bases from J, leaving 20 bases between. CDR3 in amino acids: CATAGGQGTNQPQHF. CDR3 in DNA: TGTGCCACTGCCGGCGGTCAGGGTACAAATCAGCCCCAGCATTTT.

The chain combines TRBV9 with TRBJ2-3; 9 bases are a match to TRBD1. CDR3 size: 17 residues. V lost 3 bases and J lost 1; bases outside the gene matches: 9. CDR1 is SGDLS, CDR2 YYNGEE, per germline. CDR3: CASSAPQGAKGTDTQYF. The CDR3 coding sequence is TGTGCCAGCAGCGCGCCACAGGGGGCGAAGGGCACAGATACGCAGTATTTT.

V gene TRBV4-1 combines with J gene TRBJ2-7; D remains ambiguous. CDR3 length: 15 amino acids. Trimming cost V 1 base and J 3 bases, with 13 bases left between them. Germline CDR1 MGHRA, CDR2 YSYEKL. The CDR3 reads CASSQVTERVYEQYF. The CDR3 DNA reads TGCGCCAGCAGCCAAGTTACTGAAAGGGTCTACGAGCAGTACTTC.

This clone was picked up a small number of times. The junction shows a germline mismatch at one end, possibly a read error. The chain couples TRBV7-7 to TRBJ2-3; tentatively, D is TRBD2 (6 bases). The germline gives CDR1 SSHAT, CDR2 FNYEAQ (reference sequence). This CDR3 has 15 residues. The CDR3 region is CASSLGLARTDTQYF. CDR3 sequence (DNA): TGTGCTAGCAGCTTAGGTCTAGCGCGCACAGATACGCAGTATTTT.

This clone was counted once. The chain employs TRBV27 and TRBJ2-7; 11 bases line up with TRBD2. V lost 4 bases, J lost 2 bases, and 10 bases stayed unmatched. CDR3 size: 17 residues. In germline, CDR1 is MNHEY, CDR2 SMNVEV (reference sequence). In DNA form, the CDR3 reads TGTGCCAGCAGTTACTCCGTCGGACTAGCGGGTCCCTACGAGCAGTACTTC. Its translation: CASSYSVGLAGPYEQYF.

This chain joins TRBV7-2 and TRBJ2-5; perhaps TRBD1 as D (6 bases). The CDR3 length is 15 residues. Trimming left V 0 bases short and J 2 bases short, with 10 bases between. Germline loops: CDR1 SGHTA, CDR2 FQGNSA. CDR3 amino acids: CASSLAARGQETQYF. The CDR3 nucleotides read TGTGCCAGCAGCTTAGCGGCCAGGGGTCAAGAGACCCAGTACTTC.

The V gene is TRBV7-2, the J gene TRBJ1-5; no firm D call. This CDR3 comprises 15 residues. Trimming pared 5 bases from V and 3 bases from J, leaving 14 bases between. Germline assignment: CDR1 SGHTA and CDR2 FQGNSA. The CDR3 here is CASSDSGQVNQPQHF. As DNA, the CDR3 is TGTGCCAGCAGCGATTCAGGTCAAGTCAATCAGCCCCAGCATTTT.

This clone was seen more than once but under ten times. In DNA, the CDR3 is TGCGCCAGCAGCTCCGGGACAGGGGGCGTGGGGACCCAGTACTTC. This gives the protein CASSSGTGGVGTQYF. The genes are TRBV5-1 and TRBJ2-5, with 12 bases lining up with TRBD1. J was trimmed by 7 bases and V by 3 bases; bases with no gene match: 7. The CDR3 sequence is 15 residues long. Germline lookup yields CDR1 SGHRS and CDR2 YFSETQ.